These 11 T cell receptor beta chains were sequenced from one sample in a study of CD8+ T cells in alopecia areata. Regarding treatment: oral pan-JAK inhibitor, 5-10 mg twice daily. TCR sequencing used cDNA made by reverse transcription of extracted RNA. Some clones are missing from TCRdb's copy, which holds only in-frame ones; the method was immunoSEQ multiplex PCR. The sample has over 35,000 clones; around nine tenths are singletons. Sequencing was performed on CD8+ T cells sorted from blood, taken at week 24, from a patient treated with tofacitinib. The receptor source for this set is a human donor with alopecia areata.

V and J are TRBV6-5 and TRBJ2-7; D is unclear. This CDR3 contains 14 residues. V lost 2 bases, J lost 3 bases, and 11 bases lay in between. Germline CDR1 MNHEY, CDR2 SVGAGI. The CDR3 here is CASSYLRTGYEQYF. CDR3 sequence (DNA): TGTGCCAGCAGTTACCTCCGGACGGGCTACGAGCAGTACTTC.

The chain combines TRBV4-2 with TRBJ2-5; D unclear. Trimming took off 0 bases at V and 4 bases at J, with 9 bases between the two ends. There are 14 residues in the CDR3. The germline V gene encodes CDR1 LGHNA and CDR2 YNFKEQ. In DNA form, the CDR3 reads TGTGCCAGCAGCCAAGAGGGTTGGGGAGAGACCCAGTACTTC. Its protein is CASSQEGWGETQYF.

This chain joins TRBV6-5 and TRBJ2-1; TRBD2 might be the D (6 bases). V lost 8 bases to trimming and J lost 3 bases, with 17 bases between them. CDR3 length: 15 residues. In germline, CDR1 is MNHEY, CDR2 SVGAGI. For the CDR3, the DNA is TGTGCCAGCGGCCACCGGCGGGGAGGCTACAATGAGCAGTTCTTC. This encodes CASGHRRGGYNEQFF.

The rearrangement uses TRBV27 and TRBJ1-5; no definite D call. Germline values: CDR1 MNHEY, CDR2 SMNVEV (reference sequence). CDR3 length equals 15 residues. The V end was cut by 2 bases, the J end by 0 bases, with 8 bases between. The CDR3 region has the DNA TGTGCCAGCAGTTTAGGAATTTATAGCAATCAGCCCCAGCATTTT. It specifies CASSLGIYSNQPQHF.

CDR3 sequence (DNA): TGTGCCAGCAGCTTGGCCGGGACCTCCTACGAGCAGTACTTC. It codes for CASSLAGTSYEQYF. The J gene is TRBJ2-7, the V gene TRBV5-6; D tentatively fits TRBD1 or TRBD2 (5 bases each). Trimming removed 0 bases at V and 0 bases at J, with 7 bases between. CDR1 and CDR2 (germline): SGHDT, YYEEEE. The CDR3 runs 14 residues.

The chain is built from TRBV27 and TRBJ2-7, with D tentatively TRBD1 (5 bases). The CDR3 totals 13 residues. CDR1 MNHEY and CDR2 SMNVEV come from the germline V gene (reference sequence). Trimming stripped 5 bases from V and 5 bases from J, with 13 bases between. The CDR3 DNA sequence: TGTGCCAGCAGTCCGCTCCCAGGGAACGAGCAGTACTTC. Translation gives CASSPLPGNEQYF.

This clone was recorded only once. The gene calls are TRBV27 and TRBJ2-5; TRBD2 might be the D (5 bases). The V and J ends lost 5 bases and 5 bases respectively, with 18 bases between them. CDR3 length: 15 amino acids. Germline V gives CDR1 MNHEY, CDR2 SMNVEV (reference sequence). CDR3 DNA sequence: TGTGCCAGCAGTCGTCGCGGGTTCGAGGTGGAGACCCAGTACTTC. Protein product: CASSRRGFEVETQYF.

V is TRBV19 and J is TRBJ1-1, with D unresolved. Germline V gives CDR1 LNHDA, CDR2 SQIVND (reference sequence). Between the trimmed V and J ends, which lost 3 bases and 2 bases, there was a span of 7 bases. The CDR3 covers 13 residues. CDR3 amino acids: CASSINSNTEAFF. Written as DNA, the CDR3 is TGTGCCAGTAGTATTAACAGTAACACTGAAGCTTTCTTT.

The chain is built from TRBV7-9 and TRBJ2-3; TRBD2 is a possible D gene (5 bases). CDR1 and CDR2 (germline): SEHNR, FQNEAQ (reference sequence). CDR3 length equals 14 residues. Trimming removed 5 bases at V and 4 bases at J, with 13 bases between. The chain's CDR3 is CASSPLGAPDTQYF. The CDR3 DNA sequence: TGTGCCAGCAGCCCTCTGGGAGCGCCAGATACGCAGTATTTT.

This clone has a single count. The chain uses TRBV6-5 and TRBJ2-2; 7 bases agree with TRBD1. This CDR3 contains 15 residues. The V and J ends lost 5 bases and 3 bases, in that order; junction bases with no gene match: 6. Germline V gene lookup returns CDR1 MNHEY and CDR2 SVGAGI. The CDR3, as DNA: TGTGCCAGCAGTGCAGGGACAGCATACACCGGGGAGCTGTTTTTT. Its translation is CASSAGTAYTGELFF.

The chain carries TRBV7-9 and TRBJ1-5; D ambiguous. Germline assignment: CDR1 SEHNR and CDR2 FQNEAQ (reference sequence). V gave up 5 bases and J gave up 2 bases, with 13 bases separating them. The CDR3 is 15 amino acids. The CDR3 sequence: CASSPLRAGNQPQHF. The CDR3 nucleotides read TGTGCCAGCAGCCCGTTAAGGGCCGGCAATCAGCCCCAGCATTTT.